Shown below are 22 T cell receptor beta chains from a single sample sequenced in a study of type 1 regulatory T cells. TCRdb ran MiXCR on the reads and lists one entry per CDR3 protein. Here the sample spans over 90,000 distinct CDR3 sequences, about a third being singletons. Sequencing was done on a sample of CD4+ T cells, either the whole sample or a sorted fraction (not recorded which). These receptor sequences come from a human donor in good health.

This clonotype has only a few counts. The rearrangement uses TRBV19 and TRBJ2-1; maybe TRBD1 (6 bases). There are 16 residues in the CDR3. The ends were cut back, 7 bases at V and 5 bases at J, with 21 bases in the middle. Looked up from germline, CDR1 is LNHDA and CDR2 is SQIVND (reference sequence). The CDR3: CASNKGETASHNEQFF. The CDR3 bases are TGTGCCAGTAACAAGGGGGAGACTGCTTCACACAATGAGCAGTTCTTC.

The gene calls are TRBV4-3 and TRBJ2-1, with 8 bases identical to TRBD2. Germline V gene lookup returns CDR1 LGHNA and CDR2 YSLEER. The CDR3 length is 18 residues. With 0 bases clipped from V and 7 bases from J, the junction kept 14 bases outside the gene matches. The CDR3 nucleotides are TGCGCCAGCAGCCAAGATTGGGGGGGAGCGGGAGTTAAGAATGAGCAGTTCTTC. Protein: CASSQDWGGAGVKNEQFF.

This clonotype was observed a handful of times. This chain connects TRBV24-1 to TRBJ2-3; no firm D call. The germline V gene encodes CDR1 KGHDR and CDR2 SFDVKD. The CDR3 sequence is 14 residues long. Trimming left V 4 bases short and J 2 bases short, with 9 bases between. CDR3 nucleotides: TGTGCCACCAGTGAATGGAAAAACACAGATACGCAGTATTTT. This sequence encodes CATSEWKNTDTQYF.

Only a few counts were recorded for this clonotype. The chain links TRBV4-1 to TRBJ2-1; 8 bases map to TRBD2. With V trimmed by 8 bases and J by 4 bases, 7 bases remained unmatched. Germline V gives CDR1 MGHRA, CDR2 YSYEKL. The CDR3 spans 14 residues. The CDR3 loop is CASRREGKYNEQFF. The DNA of the CDR3 is TGCGCCAGCCGTCGGGAGGGGAAGTACAATGAGCAGTTCTTC.

On this clonotype itself: One end of the junction fails to match germline, which may point to a read error. The rearrangement uses TRBV6-2 or TRBV6-3 and TRBJ2-1; D is unclear. Germline V CDR1 and CDR2: MNHEY, SVGEGT. The CDR3 has 13 amino acids. The CDR3 DNA reads as TGTGCCAGTAGTTACTCTTCTGAATATGAGCAGTTCTTC. As protein: CASSYSSEYEQFF.

In its sample, this clonotype was seen a few times. The chain has TRBV5-1 and TRBJ2-7, with 10 bases that match TRBD2. The germline V gene has CDR1 SGHRS and CDR2 YFSETQ. The J segment lost 5 bases and the V segment lost 0 bases, leaving 5 bases of the junction unmatched. The CDR3 contains 15 residues. The CDR3 region is CASSLVSSGRDEQYF. CDR3 sequence (DNA): TGCGCCAGCAGCTTGGTGTCTAGCGGGAGAGACGAGCAGTACTTC.

This clonotype was detected a few times. V gene TRBV30 combines with J gene TRBJ2-1, with D possibly being TRBD2 (6 bases). The CDR3 has 14 amino acids. V dropped 1 base and J dropped 7 bases, with 14 bases sitting between them. The germline V gene has CDR1 GTSNPN and CDR2 SVGIG (reference sequence). CDR3 DNA: TGTGCCTGGAGTGACACTACGGGGGAGAATGAGCAGTTCTTC. Its protein is CAWSDTTGENEQFF.

This chain uses TRBV10-3 with TRBJ2-7; D is possibly TRBD1 (6 bases). Germline CDR1 and CDR2: ENHRY and SYGVKD. CDR3 length: 13 residues. Trimming took off 9 bases at V and 7 bases at J, with 19 bases between the two ends. CDR3 in amino acids: CAIMGAAIEEQYF. The DNA of the CDR3 is TGTGCCATTATGGGGGCAGCTATTGAGGAGCAGTACTTC.

This clonotype was observed a handful of times. V and J are TRBV6-2 or TRBV6-3 and TRBJ1-2, with D hard to call. Trimming cost V 9 bases and J 4 bases, with 12 bases left between them. The CDR3 consists of 12 residues. Germline values: CDR1 MNHEY, CDR2 SVGEGT. CDR3: CASYSVAYGYTF. The CDR3 nucleotides read TGTGCCAGTTACAGTGTCGCCTATGGCTACACCTTC.

DNA of the CDR3: TGCAGTGCTAGAGATTGGGGCGGGAATCGTGCCAAAAACATTCAGTACTTC. Its protein is CSARDWGGNRAKNIQYF. This chain links TRBV20-1 with TRBJ2-4; perhaps TRBD2 as D (6 bases). V gave up 0 bases and J gave up 1 base, with 16 bases separating them. Looked up from germline, CDR1 is DFQATT and CDR2 is SNEGSKA (reference sequence). CDR3 length: 17 amino acids.

The V call is TRBV7-2, the J call TRBJ2-7, with 14 nucleotides matching TRBD2. The CDR3 is made up of 13 amino acids. V trimming: 6 bases; J trimming: 7 bases; junction bases outside the gene matches: 2. Germline V gene sequence: CDR1 SGHTA, CDR2 FQGNSA. The CDR3 bases are TGTGCCAGCAGGGGACTAGCGGGAGATGAGCAGTACTTC. It codes for CASRGLAGDEQYF.

This clonotype was seen more than once but under ten times. The chain recombines TRBV5-1 with TRBJ2-2, with D perhaps being TRBD1 or TRBD2 (5 bases each). CDR1 SGHRS and CDR2 YFSETQ come from the germline V gene. The CDR3 sequence is 16 residues long. Trimming stripped 4 bases from V and 0 bases from J, with 13 bases between. The CDR3 is CASSPGTFANTGELFF. The CDR3 nucleotides are TGCGCCAGCAGCCCGGGGACGTTCGCGAACACCGGGGAGCTGTTTTTT.

This clonotype was seen only a few times. V and J are TRBV11-2 and TRBJ2-3, with D unresolved. This CDR3 comprises 15 residues. Trimming left V 0 bases short and J 3 bases short, with 10 bases between. Germline V CDR1 and CDR2: SGHAT, FQNNGV. CDR3 sequence: CASSLDIWETDTQYF. CDR3 in DNA: TGTGCCAGCAGCTTAGATATCTGGGAAACAGATACGCAGTATTTT. The full variable domain, with the rest looked up from reference TRBV11-2 and TRBJ2-3, is EAGVAQSPRYKIIEKRQSVAFWCNPISGHATLYWYQQILGQGPKLLIQFQNNGVVDDSQLPKDRFSAERLKGVDSTLKIQPAKLEDSAVYLCASSLDIWETDTQYFGPGTRLTVL.

J is TRBJ2-1 and V is TRBV11-2; 10 nucleotides align to TRBD1. Germline assignment: CDR1 SGHAT and CDR2 FQNNGV. The CDR3 contains 15 residues. V shed 1 base, J shed 7 bases, and the junction held 4 bases outside the gene matches. CDR3: CASSLAGDRGNEQFF. The CDR3 DNA is TGTGCCAGCAGCTTAGCAGGGGACAGGGGAAATGAGCAGTTCTTC.

The V gene is TRBV7-2, the J gene TRBJ2-4, with D perhaps TRBD2 (5 bases). This CDR3 comprises 16 residues. CDR1 and CDR2 from the germline V gene are SGHTA and FQGNSA. The V end was cut by 4 bases, the J end by 9 bases, with 22 bases between. Here the CDR3 reads CASSSTLATNGSIQYF. The CDR3 DNA sequence: TGTGCCAGCAGCTCAACATTAGCGACGAATGGAAGCATTCAGTACTTC.

This clonotype turned up a few times. This sequence joins TRBV11-2 and TRBJ2-2, with 13 bases lining up with TRBD2. The CDR3 runs 17 residues. Germline V gene sequence: CDR1 SGHAT, CDR2 FQNNGV. V dropped 5 bases and J dropped 7; count of bases not matched to a gene: 10. The CDR3 nucleotides read TGTGCCAGCAGCCACATCGGACTAGCGGGAGCGCTCGGGGAGCTGTTTTTT. It translates to CASSHIGLAGALGELFF.

This clonotype showed up just a few times. The J gene is TRBJ2-5, the V gene TRBV7-8; 12 bases map to TRBD2. V shed 2 bases and J 5 bases; nucleotides not matched to a gene: 15. This CDR3 has 19 residues. CDR1 and CDR2 from the germline V gene are SGHVS and FQNEAQ. The CDR3 DNA is TGTGCCAGCAGCTTATGGGATATCGTGACTAGCGGGAGTGGTGAGACCCAGTACTTC. Its translation: CASSLWDIVTSGSGETQYF.

The rearrangement joins TRBV10-3 to TRBJ2-5, with D possibly being TRBD2 (5 bases). This CDR3 is 13 amino acids long. Germline V lookup: CDR1 ENHRY, CDR2 SYGVKD. Deletions cut 11 bases from V and 2 bases from J, with 15 bases between. CDR3 in DNA: TGTGCCTCTAACGAGGGCAGGCAAGAGACCCAGTACTTC. It codes for CASNEGRQETQYF.

This clonotype was seen a handful of times. The rearrangement uses TRBV20-1 and TRBJ1-2; D is unresolved. V was shortened by 5 bases and J by 4 bases, with 26 bases between the two germline ends. The CDR3 spans 17 residues. Germline CDR1 and CDR2: DFQATT and SNEGSKA (reference sequence). The CDR3 reads CSAEKRRSGLISYGYTF. CDR3 in DNA: TGCAGTGCTGAGAAAAGAAGATCCGGTCTCATTAGCTATGGCTACACCTTC.

This clonotype appeared a few times. This chain uses TRBV7-2 with TRBJ1-5, with TRBD1 as a possible D gene (5 bases). Trimming stripped 2 bases from V and 7 bases from J, with 9 bases between. CDR3 length: 13 residues. Germline assignment: CDR1 SGHTA and CDR2 FQGNSA. The CDR3 nucleotides read TGTGCCAGCAGCTTAAGTCGGGGGCAGCCCCAGCATTTT. It yields the protein CASSLSRGQPQHF.

This clonotype was counted a single time. At one of its ends the junction is not consistent with the germline gene, which may arise from a read error. The V and J genes are TRBV20-1 and TRBJ1-5; the match to TRBD1 covers 7 bases. The CDR3 is made up of 12 amino acids. CDR1 is DFQATT and CDR2 is SNEGSKA in the germline V gene (reference sequence). The CDR3, as DNA: TGCAGTGGTAGACAGGGTAATCAGCCCCAGCATTTT. It specifies CSGRQGNQPQHF.

This clonotype has only a few counts. The rearrangement links TRBV20-1 to TRBJ2-1; 8 bases fit TRBD2. V trimming: 3 bases; J trimming: 6 bases; junction bases outside the gene matches: 4. CDR1 is DFQATT and CDR2 is SNEGSKA in the germline V gene (reference sequence). The CDR3 extends over 13 amino acids. CDR3 region: CSARPTSANEQFF. The CDR3 nucleotides read TGCAGTGCTAGGCCGACTAGCGCCAATGAGCAGTTCTTC.